The 24 T cell receptor beta chains reported below all come from one sample, sequenced in a study of monozygotic twins with cystic fibrosis. Using immunoSEQ multiplex PCR, the repertoire was profiled, and TCRdb retains in-frame clones only, with some absent. The sample records 25,000 to 40,000 clones, 90% to 97% being singletons. Sequenced sample: blood. Receptors were obtained from a girl under 10 years old with cystic fibrosis.

The gene calls are TRBV27 and TRBJ2-7; D is perhaps TRBD2 (5 bases). V lost 5 bases to trimming and J lost 3 bases, with 11 bases between them. The CDR3 spans 13 residues. Germline CDR1 MNHEY, CDR2 SMNVEV (reference sequence). CDR3 region: CASSPPGFYEQYF. The CDR3 DNA sequence: TGTGCCAGCAGTCCTCCGGGATTCTACGAGCAGTACTTC.

J is TRBJ2-1 and V is TRBV6-1, with D possibly called TRBD1 or TRBD2 (5 bases each). Trimming left V 1 base short and J 10 bases short, with 11 bases between. The CDR3 spans 13 residues. From germline, CDR1 is MNHNS and CDR2 SASEGT. CDR3 sequence (DNA): TGTGCCAGCAGTGAAGTGAGGGGCAGGGAGCAGTTCTTC. Encoded protein: CASSEVRGREQFF.

V usage is TRBV5-1 and J usage is TRBJ2-1; 9 bases line up with TRBD2. The CDR3 runs 19 residues. The germline gives CDR1 SGHRS, CDR2 YFSETQ. The trim removed 4 bases at V and 0 bases at J, leaving 14 bases unmatched. CDR3 protein: CASSHTWVAGVRSYNEQFF. For the CDR3, the DNA is TGCGCCAGCAGCCACACCTGGGTAGCGGGAGTTCGCTCCTACAATGAGCAGTTCTTC.

V is TRBV29-1 and J is TRBJ1-3; the D gene is possibly TRBD1 (6 bases). CDR3 length: 12 residues. The ends were cut back, 7 bases at V and 9 bases at J, with 16 bases in the middle. CDR1 is SQVTM and CDR2 is ANQGSEA in the germline V gene. The CDR3 sequence: CSATDSLGTIYF. The CDR3 coding sequence is TGCAGCGCCACGGACAGTTTAGGCACCATATATTTT.

This rearrangement joins TRBV29-1 to TRBJ1-2; D remains ambiguous. The CDR3 is made up of 13 amino acids. Between the trimmed V and J ends, which lost 0 bases and 1 base, there was a span of 6 bases. Per germline, CDR1 SQVTM and CDR2 ANQGSEA. CDR3 coding DNA: TGCAGCGTTGAAGATGGGGTTAACTATGGCTACACCTTC. It specifies CSVEDGVNYGYTF. Full variable domain (outside the CDR3, taken from reference TRBV29-1 and TRBJ1-2): SAVISQKPSRDICQRGTSLTIQCQVDSQVTMMFWYRQQPGQSLTLIATANQGSEATYESGFVIDKFPISRPNLTFSTLTVSNMSPEDSSIYLCSVEDGVNYGYTFGSGTRLTVV.

This rearrangement joins TRBV29-1 to TRBJ2-6; 12 bases are a match to TRBD1. J gave up 4 bases and V 3 bases, and 19 bases lay outside the gene matches. The CDR3 covers 21 residues. Germline CDR1 reads SQVTM; CDR2 reads ANQGSEA. CDR3 bases: TGCAGCGTTGAGTTTTTGCAGATCCCGGGACAGGGGGCAAGAGGGGCCAACGTCCTGACTTTC. Amino acid sequence: CSVEFLQIPGQGARGANVLTF.

The chain carries TRBV30 and TRBJ2-1; possibly TRBD1 for D (5 bases). Trimming shortened V by 0 bases and J by 8 bases, and 14 bases separated the two germline ends. The CDR3 has 14 residues. Germline values: CDR1 GTSNPN, CDR2 SVGIG (reference sequence). The CDR3 here is CAWSVGRGPDEQFF. CDR3 DNA sequence: TGTGCCTGGAGTGTAGGAAGGGGCCCCGATGAGCAGTTCTTC.

The CDR3 DNA is TGTGCCACCAGCAGAGTACAGGGATACGAGCAGTACTTC. Its protein product is CATSRVQGYEQYF. The chain carries TRBV15 and TRBJ2-7, with D possibly being TRBD1 (6 bases). The CDR3 covers 13 residues. The V gene's germline CDR1 is LNHNV and CDR2 YYDKDF (reference sequence). Trimming removed 1 base from V and 4 bases from J, with 8 bases in between. The complete variable domain, with remaining parts taken from reference TRBV15 and TRBJ2-7, reads DAMVIQNPRYQVTQFGKPVTLSCSQTLNHNVMYWYQQKSSQAPKLLFHYYDKDFNNEADTPDNFQSRRPNTSFCFLDIRSPGLGDTAMYLCATSRVQGYEQYFGPGTRLTVT.

The chain is built from TRBV21-1 and TRBJ2-1; the tabulated D call, TRBD2, remains unverified against the DNA. TRBV21-1 constitutes a pseudogene. There are 17 residues in the CDR3. In DNA form, the CDR3 reads TGTGCCAGCAGCAAAGACCCCGCCGGGAGGGCCCCCAATGAGCAGTTCTTC. Protein sequence: CASSKDPAGRAPNEQFF.

J is TRBJ2-5 and V is TRBV5-4; D might be TRBD1 (5 bases). The germline V gene encodes CDR1 SGHNT and CDR2 YYREEE (reference sequence). There are 14 residues in the CDR3. The ends were cut back, 1 base at V and 2 bases at J, with 9 bases in the middle. The CDR3 sequence is CASSLTGEQETQYF. The CDR3 bases are TGTGCCAGCAGCTTGACAGGCGAGCAAGAGACCCAGTACTTC.

V usage is TRBV9 and J usage is TRBJ1-3, with 7 bases that match TRBD1. The CDR3 extends over 16 amino acids. Trimming took 4 bases from V and 0 from J; bases not matched to a gene: 7. The germline V gene encodes CDR1 SGDLS and CDR2 YYNGEE. The CDR3 here is CASSSEEGASGNTIYF. CDR3 DNA: TGTGCCAGCAGCTCAGAGGAGGGGGCCTCTGGAAACACCATATATTTT.

The V gene is TRBV30, the J gene TRBJ2-1; no clear D gene. Per germline, CDR1 GTSNPN and CDR2 SVGIG (reference sequence). The V end lost 6 bases, the J end lost 4 bases, and 13 bases lay between the germline ends. The CDR3 sequence is 13 residues long. This CDR3 is CACTQILYNEQFF. CDR3 nucleotides: TGTGCCTGTACCCAGATTTTATACAATGAGCAGTTCTTC.

The sample holds one count of this clone. V and J are TRBV30 and TRBJ1-4; unclear D gene. Deletions cut 2 bases from V and 11 bases from J, with 18 bases between. CDR3 length: 14 residues. Germline lookup yields CDR1 GTSNPN and CDR2 SVGIG (reference sequence). CDR3 nucleotide sequence: TGTGCCTGGAGTTTCGGGTTCTCCCCCATGAAACTGTTTTTT. Translating it yields CAWSFGFSPMKLFF.

The chain is built from TRBV2 and TRBJ1-1; 9 bases match TRBD1. The CDR3 length is 13 residues. The V and J ends lost 6 bases and 1 base, in that order; junction bases with no gene match: 0. Germline CDR1 reads SNHLY; CDR2 reads FYNNEI. CDR3 sequence (DNA): TGTGCCAGCAGGACAGGGGGGAACACTGAAGCTTTCTTT. This codes for CASRTGGNTEAFF.

The chain has TRBV27 and TRBJ1-2, with TRBD1 matching 8 bases. V dropped 5 bases and J dropped 1; count of bases not matched to a gene: 12. Germline CDR1 reads MNHEY; CDR2 reads SMNVEV (reference sequence). This CDR3 contains 17 residues. The CDR3 nucleotides read TGTGCCAGCAGTCACCAGGGACAGGAAACAATTAACTATGGCTACACCTTC. Encoded protein: CASSHQGQETINYGYTF.

The chain is built from TRBV7-6 and TRBJ2-1; the match to TRBD2 covers 7 bases. Looked up from germline, CDR1 is SGHVS and CDR2 is FNYEAQ. Unmatched junction bases numbered 3, after V lost 1 base and J lost 3 bases. The CDR3 has 15 residues. The CDR3 sequence is CASSLDGRLYNEQFF. The CDR3 nucleotides read TGTGCCAGCAGCTTAGACGGGAGGCTCTACAATGAGCAGTTCTTC.

The chain is built from TRBV10-1 and TRBJ2-3, with TRBD2 matching over 8 bases. Germline lookup yields CDR1 WNHNN and CDR2 SYGVQD (reference sequence). Germline trimming cut 5 bases from V and 1 base from J; bases unmatched to any gene: 5. This CDR3 has 15 residues. The CDR3 sequence: CASSTGLGGTDTQYF. The DNA of the CDR3 is TGCGCCAGCAGTACGGGACTAGGAGGCACAGATACGCAGTATTTT.

CDR3 nucleotides: TGTGCCAGCAGTGAAGCGACAGGGGGCGCGGAAAAACTGTTTTTT. It codes for CASSEATGGAEKLFF. The chain combines TRBV6-1 with TRBJ1-4; 10 nucleotides agree with TRBD1. Germline V gene lookup returns CDR1 MNHNS and CDR2 SASEGT. The ends lost 0 bases at V and 8 bases at J; junction bases unmatched: 3. The CDR3 is made up of 15 amino acids.

V and J are TRBV9 and TRBJ2-5, with 7 bases identical to TRBD2. The CDR3 sequence is 16 residues long. Losses at the gene ends were 0 bases for V and 2 bases for J; bases not matched to a gene: 7. The germline V gene encodes CDR1 SGDLS and CDR2 YYNGEE. The CDR3 loop reads CASSVVGWGGQETQYF. The CDR3 DNA reads TGTGCCAGCAGCGTAGTAGGATGGGGAGGGCAAGAGACCCAGTACTTC.

The chain carries TRBV7-9 and TRBJ2-2, with 10 bases aligning to TRBD2. CDR1 and CDR2 from the germline V gene are SEHNR and FQNEAQ (reference sequence). Losses at the gene ends were 2 bases for V and 6 bases for J; bases not matched to a gene: 3. The CDR3 covers 15 residues. CDR3 in amino acids: CASSLTTSGSGELFF. The CDR3 DNA follows: TGTGCCAGCAGCTTAACGACTAGCGGGTCCGGGGAGCTGTTTTTT. Using reference TRBV7-9 and TRBJ2-2 for the parts outside the CDR3, the full variable domain is DTGVSQNPRHKITKRGQNVTFRCDPISEHNRLYWYRQTLGQGPEFLTYFQNEAQLEKSRLLSDRFSAERPKGSFSTLEIQRTEQGDSAMYLCASSLTTSGSGELFFGEGSRLTVL.

V is TRBV15 and J is TRBJ1-3; unclear D gene. Germline CDR1 is LNHNV and CDR2 is YYDKDF (reference sequence). This CDR3 has 13 residues. V was clipped by 0 bases and J by 7 bases, with 7 bases between them. The CDR3 is CATSRDFANTIYF. CDR3 in DNA: TGTGCCACCAGCAGAGATTTCGCTAACACCATATATTTT.

This clone has just a few counts. The genes are TRBV28 and TRBJ1-2; D may be TRBD1 (6 bases). The germline V and J ends were trimmed by 6 bases and 0 bases, with 11 bases remaining between them. CDR3 length equals 14 residues. Per germline, CDR1 MDHEN and CDR2 SYDVKM. The CDR3 reads CASRQGNPNYGYTF. For the CDR3, the DNA is TGTGCCAGCAGACAGGGCAATCCTAACTATGGCTACACCTTC.

V gene TRBV7-3 combines with J gene TRBJ1-1, with D uncertain. The CDR3 has 14 residues. Germline V lookup: CDR1 SGHTA, CDR2 FQGTGA. The germline V and J ends were trimmed by 2 bases and 1 base, with 8 bases remaining between them. CDR3 sequence (DNA): TGTGCCAGCAGCTTACATCCACGGAACACTGAAGCTTTCTTT. Translation: CASSLHPRNTEAFF.

The CDR3 sequence is CASSPPGRVEAFF. The CDR3 DNA reads TGTGCCAGCTCACCACCTGGACGGGTTGAAGCTTTCTTT. The chain combines TRBV18 with TRBJ1-1; D remains ambiguous. The CDR3 runs to 13 residues. The germline V gene has CDR1 KGHSH and CDR2 LQKENI. V lost 0 bases and J 7 bases, leaving 9 bases between the germline ends.